This TCR beta chain was recovered during a study of T cell responses to AZD1222 COVID-19 vaccine. Generated by immunoSEQ multiplex PCR, the TCRdb table keeps only in-frame clones and is missing some. The sample contains more than 95,000 clones, approximately 89% of which appear only once. The CDR3 sequence is 15 residues long. V gave up 3 bases and J gave up 1 base; unmatched junction bases: 3. CDR1 SGHTA and CDR2 FQGNSA come from the germline V gene. Sequenced material: peripheral blood, taken on day 0 of AZD1222 vaccination. This chain joins TRBV7-2 and TRBJ1-5; 7 bases map to TRBD1. The receptor was derived from an adult in good health. The CDR3 coding sequence is TGTGCCAGCAGCTTGACGACAGGGAGCAATCAGCCCCAGCATTTT. The encoded protein is CASSLTTGSNQPQHF.